These 22 T cell receptor beta chains were all obtained from the same sample, sequenced in a study of T cell responses to AZD1222 COVID-19 vaccine. TCRdb keeps only in-frame clones here, not all; method: immunoSEQ multiplex PCR. The profile covers approximately 150,000 clones, with about nine tenths appearing a single time and more than 0.9% taken by the ten largest. The specimen was peripheral blood, collected 28 days after the second AZD1222 dose. The receptors come from an adult who received the AZD1222 COVID-19 vaccine.

This clone was observed a few times. This rearrangement joins TRBV7-6 to TRBJ2-7; D perhaps matches TRBD1 (6 bases). This CDR3 comprises 15 residues. Germline V gene data show CDR1 as SGHVS and CDR2 as FNYEAQ. The ends were cut back, 1 base at V and 2 bases at J, with 12 bases in the middle. The CDR3 bases are TGTGCCAGCAGCTTAGGGCAGGGGCTCACCTACGAGCAGTACTTC. This sequence encodes CASSLGQGLTYEQYF.

This rearrangement joins TRBV3-1 (or the pseudogene TRBV3-2) to TRBJ1-4; D is unresolved. Trimming took off 7 bases at V and 7 bases at J, with 19 bases between the two ends. The CDR3 has 15 amino acids. Germline loops: CDR1 LGHDT, CDR2 YNNKEL (reference sequence). The CDR3 spells CASNTGPLNGEKLFF. The CDR3 nucleotides are TGTGCCAGCAATACGGGCCCCCTTAACGGTGAAAAACTGTTTTTT.

The CDR3 spells CASSQGFPPGGAQPQHF. CDR3 DNA: TGTGCCAGCAGCCAAGGTTTCCCTCCAGGGGGTGCGCAGCCCCAGCATTTT. This chain connects TRBV4-2 to TRBJ1-5, with 7 positions matching TRBD1. Trimming removed 1 base from V and 7 bases from J; junction bases left unmatched: 13. The V gene's germline CDR1 is LGHNA and CDR2 YNFKEQ. The CDR3 covers 17 residues.

The CDR3 nucleotides are TGCAGCGTTGGGGGGGATGGCTACACCTTC. Its protein is CSVGGDGYTF. The genes are TRBV29-1 and TRBJ1-2; weak D call: TRBD1 (5 bases). This CDR3 is 10 amino acids long. V lost 4 bases and J 6 bases, leaving 6 bases between the germline ends. Germline CDR1 is SQVTM and CDR2 is ANQGSEA.

V gene TRBV3-1 (or the pseudogene TRBV3-2) combines with J gene TRBJ1-2; 9 bases agree with TRBD1. The J segment lost 5 bases and the V segment lost 5 bases, leaving 9 bases of the junction unmatched. The CDR3 is made up of 15 amino acids. Germline V gene data show CDR1 as LGHDT and CDR2 as YNNKEL (reference sequence). In DNA, the CDR3 is TGTGCCAGCAGCGCAGGGGGACAGGGAGGATATGGCTACACCTTC. Its translation: CASSAGGQGGYGYTF.

The chain has TRBV28 and TRBJ1-2, with 9 nucleotides matching TRBD1. Looked up from germline, CDR1 is MDHEN and CDR2 is SYDVKM. V shed 6 bases and J 3 bases; nucleotides not matched to a gene: 2. This CDR3 contains 13 residues. CDR3 sequence reads: CASSRDRDYGYTF. The CDR3 coding sequence is TGTGCCAGCAGCCGGGACAGGGACTATGGCTACACCTTC.

This clone was seen a single time. The J gene is TRBJ1-6, the V gene TRBV7-9; no firm D call. CDR3 size: 15 residues. The V gene lost 1 base and the J gene lost 6 bases, with 10 bases spanning the gap. From germline, CDR1 is SEHNR and CDR2 FQNEAQ (reference sequence). This chain's CDR3 is CASSLVGALNSPLHF. The CDR3 DNA sequence: TGTGCCAGCAGCTTAGTTGGAGCTCTTAATTCACCCCTCCACTTT. The full variable domain, in which reference TRBV7-9 and TRBJ1-6 provide the parts outside the CDR3, is DTGVSQNPRHKITKRGQNVTFRCDPISEHNRLYWYRQTLGQGPEFLTYFQNEAQLEKSRLLSDRFSAERPKGSFSTLEIQRTEQGDSAMYLCASSLVGALNSPLHFGNGTRLTVT.

The DNA of the CDR3 is TGCAGTGCAGGGGCAGGGCAAAACAATGAGCAGTTCTTC. This translates into CSAGAGQNNEQFF. V usage is TRBV29-1 and J usage is TRBJ2-1; D might be TRBD1 (6 bases). Germline V CDR1 and CDR2: SQVTM, ANQGSEA. This CDR3 contains 13 residues.

On this clone itself: One end of the junction varies from germline; a read error may be responsible. The V gene is TRBV19, the J gene TRBJ2-1; the D gene could be TRBD1 or TRBD2 (5 bases each). CDR3 length: 18 residues. Germline CDR1 is LNHDA and CDR2 is SQIVND (reference sequence). The CDR3 here is CASSIDMGLGELLNEQFF. The CDR3 DNA follows: TGTGCCAGCAGTATAGATATGGGCCTGGGGGAGCTTCTCAATGAGCAGTTCTTC.

The rearrangement joins TRBV19 to TRBJ1-1; D is undetermined. Germline V lookup: CDR1 LNHDA, CDR2 SQIVND (reference sequence). The CDR3 is 12 residues long. Between the trimmed V and J ends, which lost 3 bases and 1 base, there was a span of 3 bases. The DNA for the CDR3 is TGTGCCAGTAGTATCACGAACACTGAAGCTTTCTTT. It translates to CASSITNTEAFF. The full variable domain, with the rest looked up from reference TRBV19 and TRBJ1-1, is DGGITQSPKYLFRKEGQNVTLSCEQNLNHDAMYWYRQDPGQGLRLIYYSQIVNDFQKGDIAEGYSVSREKKESFPLTVTSAQKNPTAFYLCASSITNTEAFFGQGTRLTVV.

The V gene is TRBV6-1, the J gene TRBJ1-2, with 7 bases that match TRBD1. The CDR3 is made up of 17 amino acids. V dropped 3 bases and J dropped 2; count of bases not matched to a gene: 12. The germline gives CDR1 MNHNS, CDR2 SASEGT. The CDR3 DNA sequence: TGTGCCAGCAGTGACGTTCAAAAGGGACAGAGCAACTATGGCTACACCTTC. Its translation: CASSDVQKGQSNYGYTF.

The chain joins TRBV19 to TRBJ1-5; perhaps TRBD1 as D (6 bases). Trimming took off 10 bases at V and 4 bases at J, with 20 bases between the two ends. The CDR3 runs 15 residues. The germline CDR1 and CDR2 sequences are LNHDA and SQIVND (reference sequence). The CDR3 spells CATRGGGHENQPQHF. CDR3 bases: TGTGCCACCAGAGGGGGAGGACACGAGAATCAGCCCCAGCATTTT. Complete variable domain (other parts from reference TRBV19 and TRBJ1-5): DGGITQSPKYLFRKEGQNVTLSCEQNLNHDAMYWYRQDPGQGLRLIYYSQIVNDFQKGDIAEGYSVSREKKESFPLTVTSAQKNPTAFYLCATRGGGHENQPQHFGDGTRLSIL.

The chain couples TRBV19 to TRBJ1-1, with 7 bases aligning to TRBD1. The germline V gene has CDR1 LNHDA and CDR2 SQIVND (reference sequence). V dropped 3 bases and J dropped 1; count of bases not matched to a gene: 2. This CDR3 has 14 residues. CDR3 region: CASSIRTGNTEAFF. CDR3 sequence (DNA): TGTGCCAGTAGTATCCGGACAGGGAACACTGAAGCTTTCTTT.

The count of this clone is one. The rearrangement joins TRBV7-2 to TRBJ2-5; D tentatively reads TRBD1 or TRBD2 (6 bases each). V lost 1 base to trimming and J lost 4 bases, with 10 bases between them. This CDR3 has 14 amino acids. Germline CDR1 SGHTA, CDR2 FQGNSA. The CDR3 nucleotides are TGTGCCAGCAGCTTAGTACGGGGGCGAGAGACCCAGTACTTC. It is translated as CASSLVRGRETQYF.

The chain couples TRBV6-5 to TRBJ2-5, with 9 positions matching TRBD2. Looked up from germline, CDR1 is MNHEY and CDR2 is SVGAGI. The CDR3 is 15 residues long. The ends lost 7 bases at V and 0 bases at J; junction bases unmatched: 6. The CDR3 here is CASTPLAGNQETQYF. CDR3 DNA: TGTGCCAGCACCCCGCTAGCGGGGAACCAAGAGACCCAGTACTTC.

This sequence joins TRBV24-1 and TRBJ2-7; the D gene is possibly TRBD2 (6 bases). This CDR3 region has 14 residues. CDR1 KGHDR and CDR2 SFDVKD come from the germline V gene. V was pared by 4 bases and J by 2 bases, with 11 bases between. The CDR3 reads CATSEPGTPYEQYF. The CDR3 DNA follows: TGTGCCACCAGTGAACCCGGGACTCCCTACGAGCAGTACTTC.

The chain carries TRBV28 and TRBJ2-3; D possibly corresponds to TRBD1 (6 bases). V was cut by 2 bases and J by 10 bases, with 19 bases left in between. CDR1 is MDHEN, CDR2 SYDVKM, per germline. There are 15 residues in the CDR3. The CDR3 nucleotides read TGTGCCAGCAGTTTACCCCAACGGACAGTCGTTGCGCAGTATTTT. As protein: CASSLPQRTVVAQYF.

The chain is built from TRBV9 and TRBJ2-5; 11 bases are shared with TRBD2. Germline V gene data show CDR1 as SGDLS and CDR2 as YYNGEE. V gave up 0 bases and J gave up 2 bases; unmatched junction bases: 3. This CDR3 is built from 16 residues. CDR3 DNA sequence: TGTGCCAGCAGCGTAGGAATAGCGGGGGGGCAAGAGACCCAGTACTTC. Translation: CASSVGIAGGQETQYF.

V and J are TRBV2 and TRBJ2-1, with a tentative D call TRBD2 (7 bases). V was trimmed by 7 bases and J by 9 bases, leaving 22 bases between them. This CDR3 comprises 15 residues. CDR1 is SNHLY and CDR2 is FYNNEI in the germline V gene. Here the CDR3 DNA reads TGTGCCAGCACCCGAGGGGGGCCGCCGGGGGGTGAGCAGTTCTTC. It specifies CASTRGGPPGGEQFF.

The chain employs TRBV5-6 and TRBJ1-2; TRBD1 agrees at 8 bases. Germline CDR1 is SGHDT and CDR2 is YYEEEE. Trimming took 6 bases from V and 0 from J; bases not matched to a gene: 7. CDR3 length: 15 amino acids. CDR3 sequence: CASTSGTGTNYGYTF. CDR3 DNA sequence: TGTGCCAGCACCTCGGGGACAGGAACTAACTATGGCTACACCTTC.

The chain employs TRBV29-1 and TRBJ2-2; D possibly corresponds to TRBD2 (5 bases). Germline CDR1 SQVTM, CDR2 ANQGSEA. V was cut by 4 bases and J by 0 bases, with 9 bases left in between. The CDR3 extends over 14 amino acids. The CDR3 DNA follows: TGCAGCGTTGGCACTAGAGCGAACACCGGGGAGCTGTTTTTT. Translating it yields CSVGTRANTGELFF.

J is TRBJ1-6 and V is TRBV2; no clear D gene. The CDR3 covers 15 residues. The germline V gene encodes CDR1 SNHLY and CDR2 FYNNEI. Trimming stripped 3 bases from V and 7 bases from J, with 13 bases between. CDR3 residues: CASSELAGSNSPLHF. CDR3 nucleotides: TGTGCCAGCAGTGAGTTGGCAGGCTCCAATTCACCCCTCCACTTT.